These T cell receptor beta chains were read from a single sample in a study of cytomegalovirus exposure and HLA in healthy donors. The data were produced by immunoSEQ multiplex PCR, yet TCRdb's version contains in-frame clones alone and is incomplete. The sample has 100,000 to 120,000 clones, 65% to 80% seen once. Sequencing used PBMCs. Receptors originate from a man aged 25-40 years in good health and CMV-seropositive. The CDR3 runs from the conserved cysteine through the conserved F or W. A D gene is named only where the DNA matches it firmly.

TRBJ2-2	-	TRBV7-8	TGTGCCAGCAGCTTAGGACAGCCGAACACCGGGGAGCTGTTTTTT	CASSLGQPNTGELFF
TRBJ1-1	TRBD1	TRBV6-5	TGTGCCAGCCGACCGACAGGGATGAACACTGAAGCTTTCTTT	CASRPTGMNTEAFF
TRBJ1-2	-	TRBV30	TGTGCCTGGAGTAGGACTAATGGCTACACCTTC	CAWSRTNGYTF
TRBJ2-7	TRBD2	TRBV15	TGTGCCACCAGCAGAGTTGGGACTAGCGGGGACGAGCAGTACTTC	CATSRVGTSGDEQYF
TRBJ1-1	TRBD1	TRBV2	TGTGCCAGCAGTGATTTCCAGGGGGGAGGTGAAGCTTTCTTT	CASSDFQGGGEAFF
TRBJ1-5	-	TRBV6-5	TGTGCCAGCAGTTACTCGCGGGATGGCCAGCCCCAGCATTTT	CASSYSRDGQPQHF
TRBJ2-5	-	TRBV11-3	TGTGCCAGCAGCTTAAGGCGGGGCGCGCAGACCCAGTACTTC	CASSLRRGAQTQYF
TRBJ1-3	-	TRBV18	TGTGCCAGCTCACATGGACAGAGCCTCTCTGGAAACACCATATATTTT	CASSHGQSLSGNTIYF
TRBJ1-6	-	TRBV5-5	TGTGCCAGCAGCAACAGGAGGGCCTCCTATAATTCACCCCTCCACTTT	CASSNRRASYNSPLHF
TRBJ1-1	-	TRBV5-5	TGTGCCAGCAGCTTGGAACAGGGGAACACTGAAGCTTTCTTT	CASSLEQGNTEAFF